This T cell receptor (beta chain) appears in the sequencing data of a study of blood T cell repertoires in COVID-19. Study details: Researchers got acute and convalescent COVID-19 samples from the United States, Italy and Spain.

CDR3 length: 17 residues. Looked up from germline, CDR1 is SGDLS and CDR2 is YYNGEE. Clones were read by immunoSEQ multiplex PCR, and TCRdb kept only the in-frame ones, dropping some. The data show about 430,000 clones, approximately 87% seen once. Details on this clone: The junction departs from the called germline gene at one end, perhaps through a read error. At the DNA level, this CDR3 is encoded by other sequences in the same sample as well.

The TCR comes from a woman younger than 45 with acute COVID-19. The chain combines TRBV9 with TRBJ2-1; 8 bases fit TRBD2. The sequenced sample consisted of PBMCs or T cells enriched from blood (not recorded which). The CDR3 region has the DNA TGCGCCAGCAGCGGGGGACTTACGGGGGGTTCCTACAATGAGCAGTTCTTC. Protein sequence: CASSGGLTGGSYNEQFF. Together with reference TRBV9 and TRBJ2-1, the CDR3 gives the full variable domain: DSGVTQTPKHLITATGQRVTLRCSPRSGDLSVYWYQQSLDQGLQFLIQYYNGEERAKGNILERFSAQQFPDLHSELNLSSLELGDSALYFCASSGGLTGGSYNEQFFGPGTRLTVL.